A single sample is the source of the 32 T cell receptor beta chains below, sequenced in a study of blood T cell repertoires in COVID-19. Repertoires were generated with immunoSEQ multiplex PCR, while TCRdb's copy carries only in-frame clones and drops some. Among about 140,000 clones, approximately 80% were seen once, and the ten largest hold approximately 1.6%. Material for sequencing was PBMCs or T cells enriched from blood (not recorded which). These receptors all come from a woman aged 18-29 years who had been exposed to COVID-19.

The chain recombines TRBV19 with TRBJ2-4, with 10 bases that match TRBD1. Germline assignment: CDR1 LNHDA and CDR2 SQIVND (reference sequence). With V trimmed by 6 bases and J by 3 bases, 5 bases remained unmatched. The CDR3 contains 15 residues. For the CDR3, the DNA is TGTGCCAGTAGCGGGACAGGGGTTGACAAAAACATTCAGTACTTC. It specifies CASSGTGVDKNIQYF.

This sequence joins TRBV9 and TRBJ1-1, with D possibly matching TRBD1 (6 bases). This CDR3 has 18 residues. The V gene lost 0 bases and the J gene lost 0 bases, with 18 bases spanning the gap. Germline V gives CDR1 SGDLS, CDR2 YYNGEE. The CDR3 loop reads CASSVDPRGPHMNTEAFF. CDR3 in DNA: TGTGCCAGCAGCGTAGACCCCAGGGGACCCCACATGAACACTGAAGCTTTCTTT.

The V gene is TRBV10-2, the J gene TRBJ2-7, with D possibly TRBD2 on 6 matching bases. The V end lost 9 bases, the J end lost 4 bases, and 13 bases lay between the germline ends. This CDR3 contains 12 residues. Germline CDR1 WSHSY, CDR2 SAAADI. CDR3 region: CASLTSWYEQYF. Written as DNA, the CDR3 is TGCGCCAGTTTGACTAGTTGGTACGAGCAGTACTTC.

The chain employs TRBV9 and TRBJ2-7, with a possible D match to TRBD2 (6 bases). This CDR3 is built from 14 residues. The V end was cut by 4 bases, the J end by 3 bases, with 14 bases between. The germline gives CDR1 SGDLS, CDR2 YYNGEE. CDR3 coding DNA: TGTGCCAGCAGCTCGCCCGGGAGCAACTACGAGCAGTACTTC. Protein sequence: CASSSPGSNYEQYF.

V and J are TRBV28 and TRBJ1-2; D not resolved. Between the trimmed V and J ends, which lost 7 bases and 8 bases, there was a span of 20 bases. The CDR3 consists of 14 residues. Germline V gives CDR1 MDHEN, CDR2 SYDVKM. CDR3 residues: CASKGSWEYRGYTF. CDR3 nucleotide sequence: TGTGCCAGCAAAGGGAGCTGGGAGTACCGGGGCTACACCTTC.

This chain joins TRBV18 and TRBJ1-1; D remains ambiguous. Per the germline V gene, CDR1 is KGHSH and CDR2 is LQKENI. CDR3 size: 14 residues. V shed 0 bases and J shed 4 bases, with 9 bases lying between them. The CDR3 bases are TGTGCCAGCTCACCACCGTATGGGCCCACTGAAGCTTTCTTT. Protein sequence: CASSPPYGPTEAFF.

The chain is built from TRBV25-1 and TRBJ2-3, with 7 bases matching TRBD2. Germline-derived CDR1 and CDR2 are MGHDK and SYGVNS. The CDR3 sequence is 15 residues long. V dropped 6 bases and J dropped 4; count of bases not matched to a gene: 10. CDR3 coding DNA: TGTGCCAGCAGCCTCGGGCCTGGGAGGGCAGATACGCAGTATTTT. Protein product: CASSLGPGRADTQYF.

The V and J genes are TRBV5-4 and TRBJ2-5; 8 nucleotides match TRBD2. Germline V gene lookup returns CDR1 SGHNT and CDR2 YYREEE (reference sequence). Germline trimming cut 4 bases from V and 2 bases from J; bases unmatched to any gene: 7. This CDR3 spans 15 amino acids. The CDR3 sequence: CASSPGGTRQETQYF. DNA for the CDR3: TGTGCCAGCAGCCCCGGTGGGACTAGGCAAGAGACCCAGTACTTC. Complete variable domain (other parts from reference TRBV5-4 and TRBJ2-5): ETGVTQSPTHLIKTRGQQVTLRCSSQSGHNTVSWYQQALGQGPQFIFQYYREEENGRGNFPPRFSGLQFPNYSSELNVNALELDDSALYLCASSPGGTRQETQYFGPGTRLLVL.

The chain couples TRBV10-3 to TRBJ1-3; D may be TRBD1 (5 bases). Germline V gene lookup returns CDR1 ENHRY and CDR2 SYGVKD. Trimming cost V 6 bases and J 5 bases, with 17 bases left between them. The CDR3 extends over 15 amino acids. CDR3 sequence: CAISAPDKGRNTIYF. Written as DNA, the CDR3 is TGTGCCATCAGCGCACCGGACAAGGGAAGAAACACCATATATTTT.

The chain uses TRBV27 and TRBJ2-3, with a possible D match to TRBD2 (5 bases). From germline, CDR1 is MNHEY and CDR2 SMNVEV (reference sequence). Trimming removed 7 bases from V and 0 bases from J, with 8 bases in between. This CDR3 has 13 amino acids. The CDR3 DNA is TGTGCCAGCACAAGCGGTAGCACAGATACGCAGTATTTT. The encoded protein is CASTSGSTDTQYF.

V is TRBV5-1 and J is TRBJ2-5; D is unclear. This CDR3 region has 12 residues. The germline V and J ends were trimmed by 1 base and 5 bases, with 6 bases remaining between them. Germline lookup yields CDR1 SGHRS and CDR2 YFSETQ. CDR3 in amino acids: CASSLTVETQYF. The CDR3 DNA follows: TGCGCCAGCAGCTTGACTGTGGAGACCCAGTACTTC.

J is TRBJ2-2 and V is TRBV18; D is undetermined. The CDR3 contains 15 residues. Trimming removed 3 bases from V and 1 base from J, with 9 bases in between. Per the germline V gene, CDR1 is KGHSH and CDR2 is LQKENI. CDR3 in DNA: TGTGCCAGCTCACCTTTCATCGGGAACACCGGGGAGCTGTTTTTT. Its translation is CASSPFIGNTGELFF.

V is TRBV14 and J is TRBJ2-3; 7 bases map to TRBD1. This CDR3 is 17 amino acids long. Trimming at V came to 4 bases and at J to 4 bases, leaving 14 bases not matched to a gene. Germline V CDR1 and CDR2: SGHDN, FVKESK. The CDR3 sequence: CASSPRTGWTLADTQYF. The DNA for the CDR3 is TGTGCCAGCAGCCCGCGGACAGGCTGGACTCTAGCAGATACGCAGTATTTT.

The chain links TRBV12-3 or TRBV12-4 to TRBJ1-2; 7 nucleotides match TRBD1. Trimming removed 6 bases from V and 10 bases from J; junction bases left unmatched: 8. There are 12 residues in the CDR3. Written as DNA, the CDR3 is TGTGCCAGCAGCCCCCTCGGGACAGCCTACACCTTC. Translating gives CASSPLGTAYTF.

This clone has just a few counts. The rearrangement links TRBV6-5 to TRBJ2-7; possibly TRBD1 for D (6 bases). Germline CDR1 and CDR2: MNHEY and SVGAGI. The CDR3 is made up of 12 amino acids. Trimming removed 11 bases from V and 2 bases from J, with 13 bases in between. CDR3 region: CAVRDNTYEQYF. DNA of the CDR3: TGTGCCGTCCGGGACAACACCTACGAGCAGTACTTC.

Here the CDR3 reads CASSLGEGGLNTEAFF. CDR3 bases: TGTGCCAGCAGCTTGGGGGAAGGGGGATTGAACACTGAAGCTTTCTTT. V is TRBV5-5 and J is TRBJ1-1; D is perhaps TRBD1 (6 bases). Germline V gene data show CDR1 as SGHKS and CDR2 as YYEKEE (reference sequence). V dropped 0 bases and J dropped 0 bases, with 12 bases sitting between them. The CDR3 is 16 residues long.

This CDR3 reads CASSFFSGTDTQYF. DNA of the CDR3: TGTGCCAGCAGCTTCTTCAGTGGCACAGATACGCAGTATTTT. The chain couples TRBV7-2 to TRBJ2-3; D uncertain. V was pared by 3 bases and J by 1 base, with 8 bases between. The CDR3 totals 14 residues. Germline loops: CDR1 SGHTA, CDR2 FQGNSA.

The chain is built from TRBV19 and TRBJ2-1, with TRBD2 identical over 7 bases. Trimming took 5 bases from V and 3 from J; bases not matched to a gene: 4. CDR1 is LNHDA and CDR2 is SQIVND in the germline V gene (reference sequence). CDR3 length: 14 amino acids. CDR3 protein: CASSGTTDYNEQFF. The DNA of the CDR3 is TGTGCCAGTAGTGGGACTACGGACTACAATGAGCAGTTCTTC.

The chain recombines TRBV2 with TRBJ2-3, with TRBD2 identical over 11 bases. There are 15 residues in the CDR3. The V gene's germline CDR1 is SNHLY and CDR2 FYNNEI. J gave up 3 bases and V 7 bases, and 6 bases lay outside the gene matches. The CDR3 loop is CASNRLAGITDTQYF. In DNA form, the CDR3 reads TGTGCCAGCAATCGACTAGCGGGAATAACAGATACGCAGTATTTT.

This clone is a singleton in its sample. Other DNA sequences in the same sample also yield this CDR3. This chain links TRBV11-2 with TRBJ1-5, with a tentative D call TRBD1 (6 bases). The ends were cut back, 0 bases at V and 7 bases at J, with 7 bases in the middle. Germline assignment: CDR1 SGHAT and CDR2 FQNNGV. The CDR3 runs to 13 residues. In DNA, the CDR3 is TGTGCCAGCAGCTTAGACAGGGGACAGCCCCAGCATTTT. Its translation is CASSLDRGQPQHF. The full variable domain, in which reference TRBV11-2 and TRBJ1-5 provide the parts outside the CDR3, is EAGVAQSPRYKIIEKRQSVAFWCNPISGHATLYWYQQILGQGPKLLIQFQNNGVVDDSQLPKDRFSAERLKGVDSTLKIQPAKLEDSAVYLCASSLDRGQPQHFGDGTRLSIL.

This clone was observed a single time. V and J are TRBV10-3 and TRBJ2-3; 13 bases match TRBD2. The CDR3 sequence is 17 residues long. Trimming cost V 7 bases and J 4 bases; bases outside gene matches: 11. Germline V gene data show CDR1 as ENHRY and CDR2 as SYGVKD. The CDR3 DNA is TGTGCCATCAAAGGGACTAGCGGGACGGCTTGGGCAGATACGCAGTATTTT. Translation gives CAIKGTSGTAWADTQYF.

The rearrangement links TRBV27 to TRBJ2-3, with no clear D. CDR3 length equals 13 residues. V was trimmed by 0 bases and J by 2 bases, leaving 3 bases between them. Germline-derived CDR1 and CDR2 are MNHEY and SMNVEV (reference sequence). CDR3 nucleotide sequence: TGTGCCAGCAGTTTATCCCACACAGATACGCAGTATTTT. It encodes CASSLSHTDTQYF.

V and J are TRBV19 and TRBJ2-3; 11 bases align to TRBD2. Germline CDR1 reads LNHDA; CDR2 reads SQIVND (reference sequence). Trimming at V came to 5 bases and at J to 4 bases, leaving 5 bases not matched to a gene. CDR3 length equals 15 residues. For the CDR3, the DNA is TGTGCCAGTAGTGCACTAGCGGGAGACCCAGATACGCAGTATTTT. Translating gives CASSALAGDPDTQYF.

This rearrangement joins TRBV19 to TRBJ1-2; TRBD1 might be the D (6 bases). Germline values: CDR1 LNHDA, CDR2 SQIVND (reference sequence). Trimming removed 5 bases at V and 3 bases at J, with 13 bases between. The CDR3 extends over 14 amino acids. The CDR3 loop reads CASSLWTAHYGYTF. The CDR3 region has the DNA TGTGCCAGTAGTTTATGGACAGCCCACTATGGCTACACCTTC.

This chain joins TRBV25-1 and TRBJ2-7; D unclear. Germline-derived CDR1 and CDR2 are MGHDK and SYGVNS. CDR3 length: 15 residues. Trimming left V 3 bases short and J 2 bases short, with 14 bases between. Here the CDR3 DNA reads TGTGCCAGCAGTGAGTCGGCAGGTAAAACCTACGAGCAGTACTTC. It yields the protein CASSESAGKTYEQYF.

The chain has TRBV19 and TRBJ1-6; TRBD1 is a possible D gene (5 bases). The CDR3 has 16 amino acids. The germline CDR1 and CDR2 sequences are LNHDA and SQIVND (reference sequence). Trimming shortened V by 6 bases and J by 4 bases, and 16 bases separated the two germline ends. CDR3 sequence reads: CASRPWWGAYNSPLHF. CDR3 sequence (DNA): TGTGCCAGTAGGCCTTGGTGGGGCGCGTATAATTCACCCCTCCACTTT.

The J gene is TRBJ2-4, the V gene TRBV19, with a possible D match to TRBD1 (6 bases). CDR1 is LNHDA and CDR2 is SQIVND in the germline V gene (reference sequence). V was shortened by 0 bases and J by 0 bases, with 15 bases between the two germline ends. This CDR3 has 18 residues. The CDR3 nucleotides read TGTGCCAGTAGTATAGACCGACCGGGACATTTAGCCAAAAACATTCAGTACTTC. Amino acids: CASSIDRPGHLAKNIQYF.

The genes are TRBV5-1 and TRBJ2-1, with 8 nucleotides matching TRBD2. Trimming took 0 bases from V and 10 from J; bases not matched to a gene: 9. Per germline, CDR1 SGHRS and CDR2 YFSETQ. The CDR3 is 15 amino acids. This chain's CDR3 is CASSLDGRANKEQFF. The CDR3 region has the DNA TGCGCCAGCAGCTTGGACGGGAGGGCCAATAAAGAGCAGTTCTTC.

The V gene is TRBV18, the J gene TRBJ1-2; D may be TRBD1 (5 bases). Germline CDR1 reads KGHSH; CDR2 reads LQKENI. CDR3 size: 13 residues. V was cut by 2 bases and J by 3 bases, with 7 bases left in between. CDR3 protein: CASSPGADYGYTF. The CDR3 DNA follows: TGTGCCAGCTCACCAGGGGCTGACTATGGCTACACCTTC.

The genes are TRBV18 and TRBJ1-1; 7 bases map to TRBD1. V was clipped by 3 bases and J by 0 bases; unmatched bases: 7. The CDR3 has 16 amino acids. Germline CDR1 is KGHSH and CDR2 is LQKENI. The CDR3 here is CASSPRGQQMNTEAFF. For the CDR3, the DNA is TGTGCCAGCTCACCTCGGGGACAGCAAATGAACACTGAAGCTTTCTTT.

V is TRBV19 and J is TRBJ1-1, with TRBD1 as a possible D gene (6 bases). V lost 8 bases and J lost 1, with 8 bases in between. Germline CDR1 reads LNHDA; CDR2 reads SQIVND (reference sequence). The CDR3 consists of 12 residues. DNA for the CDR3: TGTGCCAGTGGGGGACAGAACACTGAAGCTTTCTTT. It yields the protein CASGGQNTEAFF.

This chain's CDR3 is CASSLRGEQYF. The CDR3 DNA sequence: TGTGCCAGCAGCTTACGGGGTGAGCAGTACTTC. This chain links TRBV11-1 with TRBJ2-7; D may be TRBD2 (5 bases). The CDR3 is made up of 11 amino acids. Trimming removed 2 bases from V and 7 bases from J, with 6 bases in between. CDR1 SGHAT and CDR2 FQDESV come from the germline V gene (reference sequence).